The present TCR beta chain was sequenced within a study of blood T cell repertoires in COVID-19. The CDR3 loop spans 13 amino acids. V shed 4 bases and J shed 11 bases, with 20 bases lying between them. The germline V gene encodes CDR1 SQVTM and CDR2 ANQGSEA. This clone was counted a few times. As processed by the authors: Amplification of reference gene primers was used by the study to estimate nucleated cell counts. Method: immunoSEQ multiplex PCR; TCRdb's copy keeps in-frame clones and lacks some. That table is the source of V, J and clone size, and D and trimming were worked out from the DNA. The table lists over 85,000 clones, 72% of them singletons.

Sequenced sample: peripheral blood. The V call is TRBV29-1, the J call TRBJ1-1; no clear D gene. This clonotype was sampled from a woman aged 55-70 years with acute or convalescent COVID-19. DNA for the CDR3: TGCAGCGTTGCTAGGAACCCCTACCCGGCGGCTTTCTTT. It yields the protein CSVARNPYPAAFF.